The entry that follows covers one T cell receptor beta chain sequence. What it recognizes is unknown. The CDR3 is 16 residues long. Unmatched junction bases numbered 5, after V lost 4 bases and J lost 2 bases. Germline CDR1 reads SGHNT; CDR2 reads YYREEE (reference sequence). These data are taken from a study of siplizumab effects on memory and regulatory T cells. Findings and caveats of the study: Significantly reduced by siplizumab was the cumulative frequency of alloreactive sequences, namely those traceable to unstimulated CD4+ memory cells. An assignable naive or memory phenotype was lacking in roughly 75-96% of proliferating CD4+ or CD8+ clones. Proliferating Tregs taken from siplizumab cultures were not shown to have a confirmed suppressive function. Greater diversity than memory cells seemed evident in naive T cells, which also appeared to be major alloresponse contributors.

Assay used: immunoSEQ multiplex PCR; TCRdb lists only in-frame clones, some missing. The sample holds about 110,000 clones; around 90% are singletons and the top ten take about 1.5%. The sample was CD4+ T cells sorted from blood. The TCR sequence derives from a human donor in good health. The genes are TRBV5-4 and TRBJ2-5; 13 bases match TRBD2. The CDR3 sequence: CASSQGLAGLQETQYF. CDR3 DNA sequence: TGTGCCAGCAGCCAGGGACTAGCGGGACTACAAGAGACCCAGTACTTC.